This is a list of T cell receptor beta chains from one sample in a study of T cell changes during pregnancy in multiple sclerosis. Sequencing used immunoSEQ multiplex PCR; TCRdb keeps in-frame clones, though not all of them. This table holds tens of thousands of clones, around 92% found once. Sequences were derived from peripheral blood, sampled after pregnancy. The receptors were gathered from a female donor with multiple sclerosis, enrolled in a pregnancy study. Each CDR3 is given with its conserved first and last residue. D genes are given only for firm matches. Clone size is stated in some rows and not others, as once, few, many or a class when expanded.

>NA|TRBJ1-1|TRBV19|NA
CASSIWRDTEAFF
TGTGCCAGTAGTATTTGGAGGGACACTGAAGCTTTCTTT
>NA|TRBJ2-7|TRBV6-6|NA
CASSQNPYEQYF
TGTGCCAGCAGCCAGAACCCCTACGAGCAGTACTTC
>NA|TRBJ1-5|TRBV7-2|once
CASSFVSDQPQHF
TGTGCCAGCAGCTTTGTGTCGGATCAGCCCCAGCATTTT
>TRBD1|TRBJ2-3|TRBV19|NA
CASRDRGTDTQYF
TGTGCCAGTAGGGACAGGGGAACAGATACGCAGTATTTT
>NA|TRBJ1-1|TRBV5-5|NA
CASSLTTVNTEAFF
TGTGCCAGCAGCCTCACGACAGTGAACACTGAAGCTTTCTTT
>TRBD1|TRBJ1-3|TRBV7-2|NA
CASSLARTGLSGNTIYF
TGTGCCAGCAGCTTAGCACGGACAGGGCTCTCTGGAAACACCATATATTTT
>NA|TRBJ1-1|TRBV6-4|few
CASKPDGEGTEAFF
TGTGCCAGCAAGCCCGACGGTGAGGGCACTGAAGCTTTCTTT
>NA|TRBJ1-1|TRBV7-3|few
CASSPQTGPTEAFF
TGTGCCAGCAGCCCCCAGACAGGACCCACTGAAGCTTTCTTT
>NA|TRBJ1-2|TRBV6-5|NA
CASSYRGGGYTF
TGTGCCAGCAGTTACAGGGGCGGCGGCTACACCTTC
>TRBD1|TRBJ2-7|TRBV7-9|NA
CASRRPGQTKYEQYF
TGTGCCAGCAGACGACCGGGACAGACGAAATACGAGCAGTACTTC
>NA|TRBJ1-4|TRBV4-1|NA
CASSLQWAPSNEKLFF
TGCGCCAGCAGCCTACAGTGGGCCCCGAGTAATGAAAAACTGTTTTTT
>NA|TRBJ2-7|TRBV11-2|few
CASSLVQGYEQYF
TGTGCCAGCAGCTTAGTCCAGGGCTACGAGCAGTACTTC
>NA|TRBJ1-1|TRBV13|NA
CASSRPEAFF
TGTGCCAGCAGCCGTCCTGAAGCTTTCTTT
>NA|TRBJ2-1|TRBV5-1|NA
CASSVAEEGRTNEQFF
TGCGCCAGCAGCGTAGCGGAGGAGGGACGGACCAATGAGCAGTTCTTC
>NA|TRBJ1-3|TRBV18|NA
CASSPPPGRNTIYF
TGTGCCAGCTCACCACCCCCAGGGAGAAACACCATATATTTT
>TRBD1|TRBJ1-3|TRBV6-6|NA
CASSDSTGRGNTIYF
TGTGCCAGCAGTGACTCGACAGGGCGAGGAAACACCATATATTTT
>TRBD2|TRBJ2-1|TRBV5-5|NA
CASSFLAGGRNEQFF
TGTGCCAGCAGCTTTCTAGCGGGGGGAAGGAATGAGCAGTTCTTC
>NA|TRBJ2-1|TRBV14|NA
CATKLTNLYNEQFF
TGTGCCACCAAACTCACGAATTTATACAATGAGCAGTTCTTC
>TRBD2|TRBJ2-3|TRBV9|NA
CASSTYSGGAVDTQYF
TGTGCCAGCAGCACCTATAGCGGGGGGGCCGTAGATACGCAGTATTTT
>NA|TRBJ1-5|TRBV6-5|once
CASKQGGSSNQPQHF
TGTGCCAGCAAACAGGGTGGGTCCAGCAATCAGCCCCAGCATTTT
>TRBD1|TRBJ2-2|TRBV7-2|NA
CASSLPGTGNTGELFF
TGTGCCAGCAGCTTACCCGGGACAGGGAACACCGGGGAGCTGTTTTTT
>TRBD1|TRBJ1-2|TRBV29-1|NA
CSENRGHGYTF
TGCAGCGAGAACAGGGGCCATGGCTACACCTTC
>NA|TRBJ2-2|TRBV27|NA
CAIRPAMGAGELFF
TGTGCCATCCGTCCGGCAATGGGAGCCGGGGAGCTGTTTTTT